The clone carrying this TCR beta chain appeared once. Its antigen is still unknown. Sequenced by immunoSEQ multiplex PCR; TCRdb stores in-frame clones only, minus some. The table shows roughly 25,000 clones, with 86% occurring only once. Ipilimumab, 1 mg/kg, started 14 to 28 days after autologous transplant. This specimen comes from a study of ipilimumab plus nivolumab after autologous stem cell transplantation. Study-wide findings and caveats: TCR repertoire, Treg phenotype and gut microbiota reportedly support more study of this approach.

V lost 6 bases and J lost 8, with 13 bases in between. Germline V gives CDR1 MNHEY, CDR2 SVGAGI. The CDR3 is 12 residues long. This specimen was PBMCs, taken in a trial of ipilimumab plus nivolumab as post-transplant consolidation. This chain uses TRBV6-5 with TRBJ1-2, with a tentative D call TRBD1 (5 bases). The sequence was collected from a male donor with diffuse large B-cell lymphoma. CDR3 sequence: CASRDGTWGYTF. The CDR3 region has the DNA TGTGCCAGCAGGGATGGGACTTGGGGCTACACCTTC.